A single sample gave rise to the 28 T cell receptor beta chains below, sequenced in a study of T cells in Graves' hyperthyroidism and ophthalmopathy. The investigators amplified TCR beta CDR3 regions from RNA transcripts. The TCR CDR3 first-round RT-PCR relied on the HTBI primer set. Via MiXCR, TCRdb re-called the multiplex PCR reads, giving one row per CDR3 protein. Of around 350,000 distinct CDR3 sequences in the sample, approximately 14% are singletons; the top ten hold roughly a quarter. The specimen was blood. The receptors here all came from a woman aged 18-29 years with Graves' hyperthyroidism that later progressed to Graves' ophthalmopathy.

The chain links TRBV19 to TRBJ2-1; tentatively, D is TRBD2 (6 bases). The CDR3 runs 14 residues. Germline V gives CDR1 LNHDA, CDR2 SQIVND (reference sequence). Trimming cost V 4 bases and J 1 base, with 8 bases left between them. The CDR3 nucleotides are TGTGCCAGTAGTACCCGGGGGTCCTACAATGAGCAGTTCTTC. Amino acid sequence: CASSTRGSYNEQFF.

This clonotype has at least ten counts. The chain combines TRBV27 with TRBJ2-7, with unresolved D. The germline V and J ends were trimmed by 0 bases and 5 bases, with 17 bases remaining between them. Germline V gene data show CDR1 as MNHEY and CDR2 as SMNVEV (reference sequence). CDR3 length: 16 residues. The CDR3 sequence: CASSLSFLGSVDEQYF. CDR3 sequence (DNA): TGTGCCAGCAGTTTATCTTTCCTCGGGTCGGTTGACGAGCAGTACTTC.

This clonotype was counted a single time. This may come from a read error, since a much larger clone is one base off. The chain recombines TRBV6-1 with TRBJ2-7; 10 positions match TRBD2. Losses at the gene ends were 8 bases for V and 2 bases for J; bases not matched to a gene: 6. Germline lookup yields CDR1 MNHNS and CDR2 SASEGT. This CDR3 comprises 14 residues. The CDR3, as DNA: TGTGCCAGCGGCCTAACTAGCGGGGCCTACGAGCAGTACTTC. Protein sequence: CASGLTSGAYEQYF.

This clonotype has at least ten counts. The chain joins TRBV11-1 to TRBJ2-1; possibly TRBD2 for D (6 bases). The CDR3 is 15 amino acids. From germline, CDR1 is SGHAT and CDR2 FQDESV (reference sequence). Trimming removed 3 bases from V and 5 bases from J, with 14 bases in between. CDR3 region: CASSFHAGIHNEQFF. The CDR3 DNA sequence: TGTGCCAGCAGCTTCCATGCGGGGATTCACAATGAGCAGTTCTTC.

The sample holds many counts of this clonotype. The chain is built from TRBV6-1 and TRBJ1-2; D ambiguous. The V end was cut by 1 base, the J end by 4 bases, with 7 bases between. The CDR3 loop spans 13 amino acids. Germline V gives CDR1 MNHNS, CDR2 SASEGT. The CDR3 sequence is CASSEGVAYGYTF. DNA of the CDR3: TGTGCCAGCAGTGAAGGAGTTGCCTATGGCTACACCTTC.

This clonotype was detected a few times. The chain combines TRBV18 with TRBJ2-7; 10 positions match TRBD1. CDR3 length equals 15 residues. V shed 3 bases and J 0 bases; nucleotides not matched to a gene: 2. The germline V gene has CDR1 KGHSH and CDR2 LQKENI. The CDR3 DNA is TGTGCCAGCTCACCTCGGACAGGGGGCTCCTACGAGCAGTACTTC. Translation: CASSPRTGGSYEQYF.

At least ten counts were recorded for this clonotype. V usage is TRBV28 and J usage is TRBJ2-7; no firm D call. V lost 1 base and J lost 2, with 9 bases in between. Germline CDR1 reads MDHEN; CDR2 reads SYDVKM. The CDR3 is 14 amino acids. CDR3 in amino acids: CASSLYGATYEQYF. The DNA for the CDR3 is TGTGCCAGCAGTTTATATGGCGCCACCTACGAGCAGTACTTC.

This clonotype appeared a single time. J is TRBJ2-5 and V is TRBV19, with D unclear. V gave up 6 bases and J gave up 3 bases, with 8 bases separating them. The CDR3 is 12 residues long. Germline V gene sequence: CDR1 LNHDA, CDR2 SQIVND (reference sequence). The CDR3 nucleotides read TGTGCCAGTAGCGATCTGGAAGAGACCCAGTACTTC. Translating gives CASSDLEETQYF.

This clonotype was recorded a few times. The CDR3 is CASSLRGQDYEQYF. As DNA, the CDR3 is TGTGCCAGCAGCTTACGGGGACAAGACTACGAGCAGTACTTC. The rearrangement links TRBV11-2 to TRBJ2-7; D might be TRBD1 (6 bases). CDR1 and CDR2 from the germline V gene are SGHAT and FQNNGV. The CDR3 length is 14 residues. V was clipped by 2 bases and J by 3 bases, with 11 bases between them.

This clonotype showed up many times. The rearrangement links TRBV29-1 to TRBJ2-2; weak D call: TRBD1 (6 bases). The CDR3 is made up of 15 amino acids. Germline V lookup: CDR1 SQVTM, CDR2 ANQGSEA. V lost 0 bases and J lost 4, with 12 bases in between. The CDR3 protein is CSVEDGTSRTGELFF. Written as DNA, the CDR3 is TGCAGCGTTGAAGACGGGACATCGCGCACCGGGGAGCTGTTTTTT.

Ten or more counts support this clonotype. The V gene is TRBV11-2, the J gene TRBJ1-6; 9 nucleotides match TRBD1. This CDR3 is 14 amino acids long. The junction had 5 bases not matched to a gene; V was cut back by 5 bases and J by 9 bases. Looked up from germline, CDR1 is SGHAT and CDR2 is FQNNGV. CDR3 sequence (DNA): TGTGCCAGCAGCCAGGACAGGGGTGGTTCACCCCTCCACTTT. As protein: CASSQDRGGSPLHF.

A word on this clonotype: Being one base from a much bigger clone, this may be a read error. The chain recombines TRBV20-1 with TRBJ2-1; 10 nucleotides agree with TRBD2. Germline lookup yields CDR1 DFQATT and CDR2 SNEGSKA (reference sequence). V lost 7 bases to trimming and J lost 4 bases; unmatched junction nucleotides: 4. This CDR3 is 13 amino acids long. The CDR3 DNA reads TGCAGTGTCGGGGGACTAGCGTACAATGAGCAGTTCTTC. Translation: CSVGGLAYNEQFF.

V is TRBV19 and J is TRBJ2-7; 7 nucleotides line up with TRBD2. The CDR3 contains 14 residues. In germline, CDR1 is LNHDA, CDR2 SQIVND (reference sequence). The V segment lost 3 bases and the J segment 1 base; nucleotides outside the gene matches: 3. This chain's CDR3 is CASSIAGASYEQYF. DNA of the CDR3: TGTGCCAGTAGTATTGCGGGAGCGTCCTACGAGCAGTACTTC.

Worth noting for this clonotype: This may arise from a read error, as a much more abundant clone is one base away. This rearrangement joins TRBV27 to TRBJ2-2; 12 nucleotides agree with TRBD1. The CDR3 consists of 16 residues. V trimming: 5 bases; J trimming: 6 bases; junction bases outside the gene matches: 7. Germline CDR1 is MNHEY and CDR2 is SMNVEV (reference sequence). The CDR3 DNA is TGTGCCAGCAGTGATTCGGGACAGGGGGCATCCGGGGAGCTGTTTTTT. Residues: CASSDSGQGASGELFF.

The rearrangement joins TRBV2 to TRBJ2-6; D is undetermined. The CDR3 totals 17 residues. V dropped 7 bases and J dropped 0 bases, with 16 bases sitting between them. CDR1 is SNHLY and CDR2 is FYNNEI in the germline V gene. As DNA, the CDR3 is TGTGCCAGCACCCCGGCTTACACGACCTCTGGGGCCAACGTCCTGACTTTC. Amino acids: CASTPAYTTSGANVLTF.

This clonotype has ten or more counts. CDR3 residues: CASSPQNTEAFF. The CDR3 region has the DNA TGTGCCAGCAGCCCACAGAACACTGAAGCTTTCTTT. The chain employs TRBV7-9 and TRBJ1-1; D is unresolved. The CDR3 consists of 12 residues. Germline CDR1 SEHNR, CDR2 FQNEAQ (reference sequence). V lost 5 bases to trimming and J lost 1 base, with 5 bases between them.

This clonotype was seen a few times. This is likely a read error, given that the CDR3 carries no conserved phenylalanine or tryptophan at its end. This sequence joins TRBV7-3 and TRBJ2-1; 8 bases line up with TRBD1. This CDR3 comprises 15 residues. Trimming took 2 bases from V and 2 from J; bases not matched to a gene: 2. Germline assignment: CDR1 SGHTA and CDR2 FQGTGA. For the CDR3, the DNA is TGTGCCAGCAGCTTACAGGGGGCGGCCTACAATGAGCAGTTCCTC. It specifies CASSLQGAAYNEQFL.

The J gene is TRBJ2-3, the V gene TRBV7-4, with 12 bases that match TRBD2. The CDR3 is 18 amino acids. Germline trimming cut 5 bases from V and 4 bases from J; bases unmatched to any gene: 13. The germline V gene encodes CDR1 SGHVT and CDR2 SQSDAQ. CDR3 protein: CASSLRNTSGRKADTQYF. As DNA, the CDR3 is TGTGCCAGCAGCCTCAGAAATACTAGCGGGAGGAAGGCAGATACGCAGTATTTT.

The chain joins TRBV24-1 to TRBJ1-1; possibly TRBD1 for D (5 bases). CDR1 KGHDR and CDR2 SFDVKD come from the germline V gene. V lost 5 bases to trimming and J lost 1 base, with 7 bases between them. The CDR3 totals 13 residues. For the CDR3, the DNA is TGTGCCACCAGTGTCGGGGCGAACACTGAAGCTTTCTTT. It yields the protein CATSVGANTEAFF.

A note on this clonotype: One base away lies a much larger clone, so this may be a sequencing read error. The J gene is TRBJ2-1, the V gene TRBV18; 7 nucleotides line up with TRBD2. V dropped 5 bases and J dropped 7; count of bases not matched to a gene: 14. This CDR3 is 16 amino acids long. CDR1 and CDR2 from the germline V gene are KGHSH and LQKENI. CDR3 bases: TGTGCCAGCTCAGCCTTACTAACGGGAGGTCGTAATGAGCAGTTCTTC. Protein: CASSALLTGGRNEQFF.

This clonotype has just one count. This sequence may be a read error, since a much larger clone differs from it by one base. The chain carries TRBV13 and TRBJ2-3, with 8 bases fitting TRBD2. CDR3 length: 15 amino acids. Per the germline V gene, CDR1 is PRHDT and CDR2 is FYEKMQ (reference sequence). J gave up 2 bases and V 5 bases, and 6 bases lay outside the gene matches. DNA of the CDR3: TGTGCCAGCAGCCAGAATAGCGGGATCACAGATACGCAGTATTTT. Encoded protein: CASSQNSGITDTQYF.

This clonotype was seen just once. V is TRBV14 and J is TRBJ1-3; D is ambiguous. CDR3 size: 15 residues. V was clipped by 4 bases and J by 0 bases, with 10 bases between them. CDR1 and CDR2 from the germline V gene are SGHDN and FVKESK. The CDR3 region is CASSLASSSGNTIYF. DNA for the CDR3: TGTGCCAGCAGCCTTGCGTCAAGCTCTGGAAACACCATATATTTT.

Concerning this clonotype: Possible read error: a much larger clone is one base away. The chain is built from TRBV7-9 and TRBJ2-3; D uncertain. Trimming pared 5 bases from V and 9 bases from J, leaving 18 bases between. The CDR3 is made up of 14 amino acids. The germline gives CDR1 SEHNR, CDR2 FQNEAQ (reference sequence). The chain's CDR3 is CASSETWWRNTQYF. The CDR3 DNA sequence: TGTGCCAGCAGCGAGACCTGGTGGCGTAACACGCAGTATTTT.

The genes are TRBV20-1 and TRBJ2-1; D might be TRBD1 or TRBD2, each matching 5 bases. Deletions cut 5 bases from V and 2 bases from J, with 16 bases between. Germline V CDR1 and CDR2: DFQATT, SNEGSKA (reference sequence). This CDR3 is 15 amino acids long. The CDR3 DNA sequence: TGCAGTGCTGATACCCTCGGGGCCCCCTACAATGAGCAGTTCTTC. It encodes CSADTLGAPYNEQFF.

Many counts were recorded for this clonotype. J is TRBJ2-3 and V is TRBV27, with 8 bases lining up with TRBD2. Germline loops: CDR1 MNHEY, CDR2 SMNVEV (reference sequence). With 7 bases clipped from V and 0 bases from J, the junction kept 6 bases outside the gene matches. The CDR3 spans 15 residues. The CDR3 DNA reads TGTGCCAGCACTCTACTAGCGGAGAGCACAGATACGCAGTATTTT. Translating gives CASTLLAESTDTQYF.

The V and J genes are TRBV5-1 and TRBJ2-7; D is unclear. CDR1 is SGHRS and CDR2 is YFSETQ in the germline V gene. The V gene lost 2 bases and the J gene lost 1 base, with 10 bases spanning the gap. The CDR3 sequence is 14 residues long. CDR3 coding DNA: TGCGCCAGCAGCTTAGAATGGAATTCCTACGAGCAGTACTTC. Its translation is CASSLEWNSYEQYF.

The sample holds a few counts of this clonotype. The genes are TRBV3-1 and TRBJ1-2; 12 bases line up with TRBD1. In germline, CDR1 is LGHDT, CDR2 YNNKEL (reference sequence). CDR3 length: 15 amino acids. Trimming cost V 7 bases and J 8 bases; bases outside gene matches: 11. The CDR3 loop is CASTTPGQGARGYTF. CDR3 nucleotide sequence: TGTGCCAGCACTACCCCGGGACAGGGGGCTCGGGGCTACACCTTC.

Of note for this clonotype: This may come from a read error, since a much larger clone is one base off. The chain combines TRBV20-1 with TRBJ2-7, with 11 bases matching TRBD2. The V and J ends lost 4 bases and 5 bases, in that order; junction bases with no gene match: 4. CDR3 length: 13 amino acids. Germline V gene lookup returns CDR1 DFQATT and CDR2 SNEGSKA (reference sequence). The CDR3 DNA reads as TGCAGTGCTAAGGGACTAGCGGTCCACGAGCAGTACTTC. This encodes CSAKGLAVHEQYF.